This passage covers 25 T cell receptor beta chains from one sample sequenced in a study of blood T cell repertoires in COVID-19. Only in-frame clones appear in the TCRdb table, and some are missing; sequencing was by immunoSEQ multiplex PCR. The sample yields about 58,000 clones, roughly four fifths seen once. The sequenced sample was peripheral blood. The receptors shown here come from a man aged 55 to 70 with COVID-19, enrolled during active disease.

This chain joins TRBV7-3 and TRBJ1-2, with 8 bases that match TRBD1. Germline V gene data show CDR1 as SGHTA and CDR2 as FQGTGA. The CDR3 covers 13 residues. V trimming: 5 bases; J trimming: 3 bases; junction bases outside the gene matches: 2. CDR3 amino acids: CASSLDRDYGYTF. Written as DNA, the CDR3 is TGTGCCAGCAGCCTGGACAGGGACTATGGCTACACCTTC.

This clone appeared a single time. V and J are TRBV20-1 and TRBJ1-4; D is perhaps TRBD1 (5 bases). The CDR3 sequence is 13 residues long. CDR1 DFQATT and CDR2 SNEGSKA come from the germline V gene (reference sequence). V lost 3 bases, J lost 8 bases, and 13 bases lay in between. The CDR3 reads CSASFQGMEKLFF. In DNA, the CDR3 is TGCAGTGCTAGTTTTCAGGGTATGGAAAAACTGTTTTTT.

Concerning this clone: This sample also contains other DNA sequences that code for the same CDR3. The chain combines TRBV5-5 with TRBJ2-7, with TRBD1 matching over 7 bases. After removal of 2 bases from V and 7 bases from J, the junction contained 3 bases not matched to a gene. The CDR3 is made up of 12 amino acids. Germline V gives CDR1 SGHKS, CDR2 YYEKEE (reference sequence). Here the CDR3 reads CASSFTGEEQYF. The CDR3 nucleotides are TGTGCCAGCAGCTTTACAGGGGAGGAGCAGTACTTC. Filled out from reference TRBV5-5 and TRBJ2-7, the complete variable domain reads DAGVTQSPTHLIKTRGQQVTLRCSPISGHKSVSWYQQVLGQGPQFIFQYYEKEERGRGNFPDRFSARQFPNYSSELNVNALLLGDSALYLCASSFTGEEQYFGPGTRLTVT.

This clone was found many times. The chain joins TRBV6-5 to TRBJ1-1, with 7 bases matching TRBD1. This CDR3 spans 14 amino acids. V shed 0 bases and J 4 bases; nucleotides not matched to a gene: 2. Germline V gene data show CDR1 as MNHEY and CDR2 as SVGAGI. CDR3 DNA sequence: TGTGCCAGCAGTTACTCTAGGGGGCTCACTGAAGCTTTCTTT. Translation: CASSYSRGLTEAFF.

Here the CDR3 DNA reads TGTGCCAGTAGTATAGGGAGTACCTACGAGCAGTACTTC. It translates to CASSIGSTYEQYF. V usage is TRBV19 and J usage is TRBJ2-7; D is ambiguous. The germline V gene has CDR1 LNHDA and CDR2 SQIVND (reference sequence). Deletions cut 1 base from V and 2 bases from J, with 6 bases between. The CDR3 is 13 amino acids.

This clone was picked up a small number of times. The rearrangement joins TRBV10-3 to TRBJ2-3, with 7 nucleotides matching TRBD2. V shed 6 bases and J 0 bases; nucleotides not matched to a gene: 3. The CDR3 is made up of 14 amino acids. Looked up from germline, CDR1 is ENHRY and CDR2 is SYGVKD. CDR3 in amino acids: CAIRAGASTDTQYF. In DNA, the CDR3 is TGTGCCATCAGGGCGGGAGCTAGCACAGATACGCAGTATTTT.

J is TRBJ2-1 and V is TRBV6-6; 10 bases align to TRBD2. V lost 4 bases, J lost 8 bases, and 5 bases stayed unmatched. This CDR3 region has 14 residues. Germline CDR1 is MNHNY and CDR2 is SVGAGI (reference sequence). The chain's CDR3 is CASSFTSGIYEQFF. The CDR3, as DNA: TGTGCCAGCAGTTTTACTAGCGGGATCTATGAGCAGTTCTTC.

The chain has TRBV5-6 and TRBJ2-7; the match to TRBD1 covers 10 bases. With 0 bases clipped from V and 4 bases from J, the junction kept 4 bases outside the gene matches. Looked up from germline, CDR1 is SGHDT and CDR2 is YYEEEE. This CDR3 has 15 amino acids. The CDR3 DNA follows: TGTGCCAGCAGCTTGGCTGGGACAGGGGAATACGAGCAGTACTTC. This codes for CASSLAGTGEYEQYF. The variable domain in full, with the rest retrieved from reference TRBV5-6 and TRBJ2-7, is DAGVTQSPTHLIKTRGQQVTLRCSPKSGHDTVSWYQQALGQGPQFIFQYYEEEERQRGNFPDRFSGHQFPNYSSELNVNALLLGDSALYLCASSLAGTGEYEQYFGPGTRLTVT.

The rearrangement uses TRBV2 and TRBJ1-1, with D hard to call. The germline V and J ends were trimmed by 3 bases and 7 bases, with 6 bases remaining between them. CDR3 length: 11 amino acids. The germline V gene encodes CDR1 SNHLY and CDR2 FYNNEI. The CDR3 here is CASSEAHEAFF. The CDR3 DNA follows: TGTGCCAGCAGTGAGGCACATGAAGCTTTCTTT.

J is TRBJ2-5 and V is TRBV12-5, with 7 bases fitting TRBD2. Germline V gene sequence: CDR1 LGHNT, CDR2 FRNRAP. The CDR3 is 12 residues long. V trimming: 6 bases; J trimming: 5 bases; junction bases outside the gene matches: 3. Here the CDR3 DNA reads TGTGCTAGTGGGAGCGGGATCGAGACCCAGTACTTC. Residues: CASGSGIETQYF.

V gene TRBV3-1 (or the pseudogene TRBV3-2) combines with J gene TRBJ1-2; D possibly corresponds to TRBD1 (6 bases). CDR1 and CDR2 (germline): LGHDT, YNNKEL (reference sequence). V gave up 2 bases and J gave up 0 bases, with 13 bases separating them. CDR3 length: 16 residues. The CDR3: CASSQPGTPTNYGYTF. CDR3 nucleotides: TGTGCCAGCAGCCAACCCGGGACACCTACTAACTATGGCTACACCTTC.

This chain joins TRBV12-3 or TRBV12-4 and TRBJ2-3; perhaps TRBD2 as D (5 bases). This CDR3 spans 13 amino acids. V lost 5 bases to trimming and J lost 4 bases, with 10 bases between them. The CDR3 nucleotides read TGTGCCAGCAGTCTCCCCGGGGCAGATACGCAGTATTTT. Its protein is CASSLPGADTQYF.

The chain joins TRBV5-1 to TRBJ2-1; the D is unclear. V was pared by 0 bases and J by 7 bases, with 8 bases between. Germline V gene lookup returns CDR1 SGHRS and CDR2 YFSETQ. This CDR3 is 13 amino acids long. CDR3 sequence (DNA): TGCGCCAGCAGCTTGGGCCCGGGTAATGAGCAGTTCTTC. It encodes CASSLGPGNEQFF. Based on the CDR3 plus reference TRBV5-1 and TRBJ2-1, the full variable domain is KAGVTQTPRYLIKTRGQQVTLSCSPISGHRSVSWYQQTPGQGLQFLFEYFSETQRNKGNFPGRFSGRQFSNSRSEMNVSTLELGDSALYLCASSLGPGNEQFFGPGTRLTVL.

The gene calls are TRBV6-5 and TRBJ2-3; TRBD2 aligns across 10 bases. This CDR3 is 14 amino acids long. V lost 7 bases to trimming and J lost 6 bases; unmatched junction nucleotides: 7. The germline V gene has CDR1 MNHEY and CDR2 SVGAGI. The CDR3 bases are TGTGCCAGCAAGGCTAGCGGGGGTTTTGATACGCAGTATTTT. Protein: CASKASGGFDTQYF.

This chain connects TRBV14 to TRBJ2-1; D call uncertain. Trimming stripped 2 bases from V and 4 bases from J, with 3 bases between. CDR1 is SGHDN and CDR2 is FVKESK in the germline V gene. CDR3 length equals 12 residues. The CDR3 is CASSQYYNEQFF. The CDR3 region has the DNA TGTGCCAGCAGCCAATATTACAATGAGCAGTTCTTC.

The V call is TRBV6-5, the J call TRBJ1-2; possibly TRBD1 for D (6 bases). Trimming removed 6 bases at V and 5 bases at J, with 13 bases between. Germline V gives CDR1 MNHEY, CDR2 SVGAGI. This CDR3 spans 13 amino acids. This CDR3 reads CASRLTGFYGYTF. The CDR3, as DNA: TGTGCCAGCAGACTCACAGGGTTTTATGGCTACACCTTC.

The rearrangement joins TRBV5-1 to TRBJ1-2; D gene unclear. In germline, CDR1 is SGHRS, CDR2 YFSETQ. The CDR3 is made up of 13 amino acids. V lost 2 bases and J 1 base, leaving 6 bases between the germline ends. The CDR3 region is CASSFRSNYGYTF. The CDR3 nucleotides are TGCGCCAGCAGCTTCCGGAGTAACTATGGCTACACCTTC.

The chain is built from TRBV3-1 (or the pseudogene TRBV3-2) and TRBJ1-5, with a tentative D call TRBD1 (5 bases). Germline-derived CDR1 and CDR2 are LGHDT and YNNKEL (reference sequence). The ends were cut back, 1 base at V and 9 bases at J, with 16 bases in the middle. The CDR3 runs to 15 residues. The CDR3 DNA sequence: TGTGCCAGCAGCCAAGGCGGGGACGTGAGGCGGCCCCAGCATTTT. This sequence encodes CASSQGGDVRRPQHF.

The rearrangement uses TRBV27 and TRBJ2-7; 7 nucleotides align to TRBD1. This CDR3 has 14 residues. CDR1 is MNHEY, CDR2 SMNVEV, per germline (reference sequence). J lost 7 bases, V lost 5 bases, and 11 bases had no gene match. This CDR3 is CASSLDREWVEQYF. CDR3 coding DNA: TGTGCCAGCAGTCTCGACAGGGAGTGGGTTGAGCAGTACTTC.

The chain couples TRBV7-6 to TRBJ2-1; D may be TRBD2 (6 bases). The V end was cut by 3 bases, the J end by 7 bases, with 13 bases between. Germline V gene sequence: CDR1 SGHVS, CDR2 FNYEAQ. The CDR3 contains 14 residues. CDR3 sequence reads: CASSLRPGENEQFF. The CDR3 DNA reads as TGTGCCAGCAGCTTGCGTCCGGGAGAAAATGAGCAGTTCTTC.

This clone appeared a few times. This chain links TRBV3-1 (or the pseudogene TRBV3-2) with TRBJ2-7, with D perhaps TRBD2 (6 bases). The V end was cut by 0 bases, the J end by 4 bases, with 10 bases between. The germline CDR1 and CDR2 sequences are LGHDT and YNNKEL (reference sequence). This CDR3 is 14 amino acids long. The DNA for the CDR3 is TGTGCCAGCAGCCAAGAGTCGGAGGGTTACGAGCAGTACTTC. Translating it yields CASSQESEGYEQYF.

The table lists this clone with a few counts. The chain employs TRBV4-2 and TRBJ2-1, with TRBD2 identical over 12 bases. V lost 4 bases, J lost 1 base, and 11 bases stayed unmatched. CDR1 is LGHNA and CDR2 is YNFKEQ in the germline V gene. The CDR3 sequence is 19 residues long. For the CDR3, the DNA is TGTGCCAGCAGCCCCTCCCCGACTAGCGGGGGATGGTCCTACAATGAGCAGTTCTTC. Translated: CASSPSPTSGGWSYNEQFF.

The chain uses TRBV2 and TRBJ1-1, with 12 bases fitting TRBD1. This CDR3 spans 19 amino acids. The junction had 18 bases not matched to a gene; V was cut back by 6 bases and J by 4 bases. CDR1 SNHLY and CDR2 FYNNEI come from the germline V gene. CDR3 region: CASRLQNGTGGVGSTEAFF. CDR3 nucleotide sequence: TGTGCCAGCAGGTTGCAAAACGGGACAGGGGGCGTTGGTAGCACTGAAGCTTTCTTT.

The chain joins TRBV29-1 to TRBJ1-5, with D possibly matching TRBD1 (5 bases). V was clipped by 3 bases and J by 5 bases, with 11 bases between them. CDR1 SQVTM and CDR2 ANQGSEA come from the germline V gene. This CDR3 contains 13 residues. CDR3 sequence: CSVEIGGDQPQHF. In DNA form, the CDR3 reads TGCAGCGTTGAGATAGGAGGGGATCAGCCCCAGCATTTT.

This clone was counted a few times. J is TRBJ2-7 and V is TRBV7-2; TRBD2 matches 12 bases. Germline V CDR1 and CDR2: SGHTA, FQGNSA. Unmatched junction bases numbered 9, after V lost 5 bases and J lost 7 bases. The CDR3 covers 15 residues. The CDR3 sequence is CASSATSGGLMEQYF. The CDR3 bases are TGTGCCAGCAGCGCTACTAGCGGGGGGCTGATGGAGCAGTACTTC.